Given below is one TCR beta chain in context. The read ends 3 residues early relative to the CDR3; the germline J gene fills the gap. TCRdb's copy holds only in-frame clones and misses some; the assay was immunoSEQ multiplex PCR. The specimen's table records around 30,000 clones. The entry originates in a study of T cells in women clearing cervical HPV infection. About the study: Case blood drawn at lesion detection; control blood after infection cleared. Case blood was drawn a median roughly 160 days after lesion detection.

Germline V CDR1 and CDR2: MNHNS, SASEGT. CDR3 length equals 14 residues. The material sequenced was blood buffy coat. The origin of this receptor is a woman aged 18 to 75 with a cervical HPV16 infection that either progressed to CIN3+ or cleared (not recorded which). The V and J genes are TRBV6-1 and TRBJ2-3; TRBD2 aligns across 7 bases. The CDR3 DNA, read in part, is TGTGCCAGCAGTCAAGGGACTATTCAAGAGACG. This encodes CASSQGTIQET. The complete CDR3 protein is CASSQGTIQETQYF.